This paragraph reports one T cell receptor (beta chain). Its specificity is unknown. The data originate from a study of identical twins. Study-wide points: While abundant cord blood beta clonotypes carried fewer insertions, memory repertoires showed no such pattern.

MiXCR, applied by TCRdb to the 5' RACE reads, yields one record per CDR3 protein. There are 690,000 or so distinct CDR3 sequences in the sample; under 9% occur only once, and 0.8% to 1% lies in the top ten. With 3 bases clipped from V and 4 bases from J, the junction kept 7 bases outside the gene matches. This CDR3 spans 15 amino acids. From germline, CDR1 is SGHVS and CDR2 FQNEAQ. The sample was also reused in another study, on yellow fever vaccine responses in identical twins. That study adds: Twins' vaccine T cell responses were reported to seem partly convergent and partly personalized.

This receptor was identified in a woman aged 18-29 years in good health. The chain joins TRBV7-8 to TRBJ2-3, with 7 bases matching TRBD1. The sample consisted of PBMCs. The CDR3 is CASSLGQKPADTQYF. The CDR3 DNA follows: TGTGCCAGCAGCTTGGGACAGAAACCCGCAGATACGCAGTATTTT.